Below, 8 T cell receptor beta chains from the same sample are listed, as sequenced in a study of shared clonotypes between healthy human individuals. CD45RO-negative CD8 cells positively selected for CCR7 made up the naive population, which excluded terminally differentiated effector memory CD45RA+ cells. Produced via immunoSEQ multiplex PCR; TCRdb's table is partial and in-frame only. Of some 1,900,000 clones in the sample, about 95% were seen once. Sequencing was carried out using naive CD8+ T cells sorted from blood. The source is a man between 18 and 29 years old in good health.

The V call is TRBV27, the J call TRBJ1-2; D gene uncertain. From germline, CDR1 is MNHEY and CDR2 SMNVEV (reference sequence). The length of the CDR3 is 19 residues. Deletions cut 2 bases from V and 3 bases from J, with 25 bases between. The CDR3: CASSLLTPETPSWDYGYTF. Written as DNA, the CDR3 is TGTGCCAGCAGTTTACTCACACCTGAAACACCATCCTGGGACTATGGCTACACCTTC.

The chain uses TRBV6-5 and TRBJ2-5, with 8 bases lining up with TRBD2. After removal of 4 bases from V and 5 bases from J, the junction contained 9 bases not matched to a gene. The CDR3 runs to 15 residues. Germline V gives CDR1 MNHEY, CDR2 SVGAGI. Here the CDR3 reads CASSSVGGARETQYF. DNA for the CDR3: TGTGCCAGCAGTTCAGTCGGGGGGGCCCGGGAGACCCAGTACTTC.

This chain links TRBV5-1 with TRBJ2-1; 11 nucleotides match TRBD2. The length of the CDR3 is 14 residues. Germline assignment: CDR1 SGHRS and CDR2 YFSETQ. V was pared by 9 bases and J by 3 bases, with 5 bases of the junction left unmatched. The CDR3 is CATSGGPDYNEQFF. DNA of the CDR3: TGCGCCACTAGCGGGGGGCCTGACTACAATGAGCAGTTCTTC.

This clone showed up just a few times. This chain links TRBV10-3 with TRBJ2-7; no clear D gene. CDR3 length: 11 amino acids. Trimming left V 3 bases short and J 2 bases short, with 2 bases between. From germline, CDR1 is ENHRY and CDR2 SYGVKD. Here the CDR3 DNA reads TGTGCCATCAGTGATACCTACGAGCAGTACTTC. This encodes CAISDTYEQYF.

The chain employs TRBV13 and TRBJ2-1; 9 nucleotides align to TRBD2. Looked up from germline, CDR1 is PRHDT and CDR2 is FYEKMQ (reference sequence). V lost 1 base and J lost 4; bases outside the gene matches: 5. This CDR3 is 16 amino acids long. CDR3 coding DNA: TGTGCCAGCAGCTTAGCTGCTAGCGGGGAGTACAATGAGCAGTTCTTC. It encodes CASSLAASGEYNEQFF.

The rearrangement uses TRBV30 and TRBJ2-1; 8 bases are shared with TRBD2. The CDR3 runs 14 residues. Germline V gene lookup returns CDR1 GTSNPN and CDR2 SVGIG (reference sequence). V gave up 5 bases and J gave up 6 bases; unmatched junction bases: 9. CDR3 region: CAWEGLEVSNEQFF. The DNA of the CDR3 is TGTGCCTGGGAGGGACTAGAGGTTAGCAATGAGCAGTTCTTC.

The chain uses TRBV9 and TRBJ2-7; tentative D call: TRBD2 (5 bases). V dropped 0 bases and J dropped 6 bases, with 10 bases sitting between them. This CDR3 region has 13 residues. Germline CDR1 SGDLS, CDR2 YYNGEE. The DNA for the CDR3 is TGTGCCAGCAGCGTAGCTACGAGGGCCGAGCAGTACTTC. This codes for CASSVATRAEQYF.

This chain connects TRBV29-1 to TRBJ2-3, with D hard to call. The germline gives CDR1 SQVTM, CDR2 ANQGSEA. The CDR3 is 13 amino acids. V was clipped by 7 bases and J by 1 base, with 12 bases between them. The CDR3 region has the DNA TGCAGCGCTATTAGCTCGGGCACAGATACGCAGTATTTT. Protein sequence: CSAISSGTDTQYF.